This is a list of T cell receptor beta chains from one sample in a study of blood T cell repertoires in COVID-19. Generated by immunoSEQ multiplex PCR, the TCRdb table keeps only in-frame clones and is missing some. The sample lists some 150,000 clones; over 60% were seen once. The sample taken for sequencing was peripheral blood. Receptors originate from a woman between 45 and 60 years old with active or convalescent COVID-19. Each CDR3 is given with its conserved first and last residue. The D gene is left open where the match is weak. Where a row states a size, it is once, few, many or the class of an expanded clone; other rows omit it.

j_call: TRBJ1-1; v_call: TRBV7-9; d_call: TRBD1; clone_size: .; cdr3_aa: CASSVDRGVTEAFF; cdr3_nt: TGTGCCAGCAGCGTAGACAGGGGGGTCACTGAAGCTTTCTTT
j_call: TRBJ2-1; v_call: TRBV7-3; d_call: TRBD2; clone_size: .; cdr3_aa: CASSLASSGSSSYNEQFF; cdr3_nt: TGTGCCAGCAGCTTAGCCTCTAGCGGGTCCAGCTCCTACAATGAGCAGTTCTTC
j_call: TRBJ2-1; v_call: TRBV29-1; d_call: TRBD2; clone_size: .; cdr3_aa: CSVDRAGGNEQFF; cdr3_nt: TGCAGCGTTGACCGGGCGGGGGGCAATGAGCAGTTCTTC
j_call: TRBJ2-2; v_call: TRBV6-5; d_call: .; clone_size: .; cdr3_aa: CASSYRGSGELFF; cdr3_nt: TGTGCCAGCAGTTACAGGGGATCCGGGGAGCTGTTTTTT
j_call: TRBJ2-4; v_call: TRBV30; d_call: TRBD1; clone_size: .; cdr3_aa: CAWKGTGVSQLAKNIQYF; cdr3_nt: TGTGCCTGGAAGGGGACAGGGGTTTCCCAATTAGCCAAAAACATTCAGTACTTC
j_call: TRBJ2-3; v_call: TRBV19; d_call: .; clone_size: .; cdr3_aa: CATAAVSSTDTQYF; cdr3_nt: TGTGCCACCGCGGCGGTATCTAGCACAGATACGCAGTATTTT
j_call: TRBJ1-1; v_call: TRBV28; d_call: .; clone_size: once; cdr3_aa: CASSLGGARIGTEAFF; cdr3_nt: TGTGCCAGCAGTCTAGGGGGAGCTAGAATAGGGACTGAAGCTTTCTTT
j_call: TRBJ2-2; v_call: TRBV24-1; d_call: .; clone_size: once; cdr3_aa: CATSDLPGTGELFF; cdr3_nt: TGTGCCACCAGTGATTTGCCAGGGACCGGGGAGCTGTTTTTT
j_call: TRBJ2-3; v_call: TRBV18; d_call: TRBD2; clone_size: .; cdr3_aa: CASSPQLAGEADTQYF; cdr3_nt: TGTGCCAGCTCACCACAGCTAGCGGGGGAGGCAGATACGCAGTATTTT
j_call: TRBJ2-2; v_call: TRBV21-1; d_call: .; clone_size: .; cdr3_aa: CASSTREYGGELFF; cdr3_nt: TGTGCCAGCAGCACCAGGGAATACGGCGGGGAGCTGTTTTTT
j_call: TRBJ2-5; v_call: TRBV6-6; d_call: TRBD1; clone_size: .; cdr3_aa: CASSYGQDQETQYF; cdr3_nt: TGTGCCAGCAGTTACGGACAGGATCAAGAGACCCAGTACTTC
j_call: TRBJ1-5; v_call: TRBV4-1; d_call: .; clone_size: .; cdr3_aa: CASSQDRELKPQHF; cdr3_nt: TGCGCCAGCAGCCAAGACAGGGAATTAAAGCCCCAGCATTTT
j_call: TRBJ2-3; v_call: TRBV6-2/TRBV6-3; d_call: TRBD2; clone_size: .; cdr3_aa: CASSYVSGRITLDTQYF; cdr3_nt: TGTGCCAGCAGTTACGTAAGCGGGAGGATTACGTTGGATACGCAGTATTTT
j_call: TRBJ2-3; v_call: TRBV29-1; d_call: TRBD2; clone_size: .; cdr3_aa: CSVDRGLGVADTQYF; cdr3_nt: TGCAGCGTTGATCGGGGACTAGGGGTGGCAGATACGCAGTATTTT
j_call: TRBJ2-2; v_call: TRBV10-3; d_call: .; clone_size: .; cdr3_aa: CAIKTSGTGELFF; cdr3_nt: TGTGCCATCAAAACCTCGGGGACCGGGGAGCTGTTTTTT
j_call: TRBJ1-5; v_call: TRBV5-6; d_call: .; clone_size: once; cdr3_aa: CASSQWFGAWSNQPQHF; cdr3_nt: TGTGCCAGCAGCCAATGGTTTGGGGCTTGGAGCAATCAGCCCCAGCATTTT
j_call: TRBJ1-6; v_call: TRBV7-9; d_call: TRBD1; clone_size: .; cdr3_aa: CASSQGQGGNSPLHF; cdr3_nt: TGTGCCAGCAGCCAGGGACAGGGGGGGAATTCACCCCTCCACTTT
j_call: TRBJ2-3; v_call: TRBV12-3/TRBV12-4; d_call: .; clone_size: .; cdr3_aa: CASSLISDTQYF; cdr3_nt: TGTGCCAGCAGTTTAATATCCGATACGCAGTATTTT
j_call: TRBJ1-2; v_call: TRBV6-2/TRBV6-3; d_call: .; clone_size: once; cdr3_aa: CASSYLESGGAYGYTF; cdr3_nt: TGTGCCAGCAGTTACTTAGAGTCGGGGGGCGCCTATGGCTACACCTTC
j_call: TRBJ1-6; v_call: TRBV19; d_call: TRBD1; clone_size: many; cdr3_aa: CASSRTGDNSPLHF; cdr3_nt: TGTGCCAGTAGCCGAACAGGGGACAATTCACCCCTCCACTTT
j_call: TRBJ1-1; v_call: TRBV5-6; d_call: TRBD1; clone_size: .; cdr3_aa: CASSFTGGTEAFF; cdr3_nt: TGTGCCAGCAGCTTCACAGGGGGCACTGAAGCTTTCTTT
j_call: TRBJ2-3; v_call: TRBV29-1; d_call: TRBD1; clone_size: .; cdr3_aa: CSADRGESGHSTDTQYF; cdr3_nt: TGCAGCGCCGACAGGGGCGAGAGCGGCCATAGCACAGATACGCAGTATTTT
j_call: TRBJ2-1; v_call: TRBV20-1; d_call: TRBD2; clone_size: .; cdr3_aa: CSASNGRAVSEQFF; cdr3_nt: TGCAGTGCTAGTAACGGGAGGGCCGTAAGTGAGCAGTTCTTC
j_call: TRBJ2-1; v_call: TRBV11-2; d_call: .; clone_size: .; cdr3_aa: CASSLVSVEQFF; cdr3_nt: TGTGCCAGCAGCTTAGTATCAGTTGAGCAGTTCTTC
j_call: TRBJ1-6; v_call: TRBV12-3/TRBV12-4; d_call: TRBD1; clone_size: .; cdr3_aa: CASRTGGGSPLHF; cdr3_nt: TGTGCCAGCAGGACAGGGGGGGGATCACCCCTCCACTTT
j_call: TRBJ1-6; v_call: TRBV13; d_call: TRBD1; clone_size: .; cdr3_aa: CASSLGQAGSPLHF; cdr3_nt: TGTGCCAGCAGCCTTGGACAGGCGGGATCACCCCTCCACTTT
j_call: TRBJ2-1; v_call: TRBV6-5; d_call: TRBD1; clone_size: .; cdr3_aa: CASRTGYNEQFF; cdr3_nt: TGTGCCAGCAGGACAGGGTACAATGAGCAGTTCTTC
j_call: TRBJ2-5; v_call: TRBV5-4; d_call: TRBD2; clone_size: once; cdr3_aa: CASSLTSGGPFETQYF; cdr3_nt: TGTGCCAGCAGCCTGACTAGCGGGGGACCATTTGAGACCCAGTACTTC
j_call: TRBJ2-3; v_call: TRBV5-1; d_call: TRBD1; clone_size: .; cdr3_aa: CASSPSSGTGEDTQYF; cdr3_nt: TGCGCCAGCAGCCCTTCATCCGGGACAGGGGAAGATACGCAGTATTTT
j_call: TRBJ1-5; v_call: TRBV19; d_call: .; clone_size: once; cdr3_aa: CASSTPGWALSNQPQHF; cdr3_nt: TGTGCCAGTAGTACCCCCGGTTGGGCGCTGAGCAATCAGCCCCAGCATTTT
j_call: TRBJ1-6; v_call: TRBV11-2; d_call: .; clone_size: .; cdr3_aa: CASSARDNSPLHF; cdr3_nt: TGTGCCAGCAGCGCCCGGGATAATTCACCCCTCCACTTT
j_call: TRBJ1-4; v_call: TRBV18; d_call: TRBD1; clone_size: .; cdr3_aa: CASSQDRANEKLFF; cdr3_nt: TGTGCCAGCTCTCAAGACAGGGCTAATGAAAAACTGTTTTTT
j_call: TRBJ1-6; v_call: TRBV5-1; d_call: TRBD1; clone_size: few; cdr3_aa: CASRKTGTANSPLHF; cdr3_nt: TGCGCCAGCAGGAAAACCGGGACAGCGAATTCACCCCTCCACTTT
j_call: TRBJ2-5; v_call: TRBV19; d_call: TRBD2; clone_size: .; cdr3_aa: CASSSRAIAGGETQYF; cdr3_nt: TGTGCCAGTAGTTCGAGAGCTATAGCGGGTGGGGAGACCCAGTACTTC
j_call: TRBJ1-2; v_call: TRBV11-2; d_call: .; clone_size: .; cdr3_aa: CASSTLSGYTF; cdr3_nt: TGTGCCAGCAGCACCCTATCTGGCTACACCTTC
j_call: TRBJ1-1; v_call: TRBV30; d_call: .; clone_size: .; cdr3_aa: CAWRGPLLQMNTEAFF; cdr3_nt: TGTGCCTGGAGGGGGCCCCTACTTCAAATGAACACTGAAGCTTTCTTT
j_call: TRBJ1-2; v_call: TRBV3-1/TRBV3-2; d_call: TRBD1; clone_size: .; cdr3_aa: CASSLTLGTAGYTF; cdr3_nt: TGTGCCAGCAGCCTCACCCTGGGGACAGCTGGCTACACCTTC
j_call: TRBJ1-2; v_call: TRBV6-6; d_call: TRBD1; clone_size: .; cdr3_aa: CASSPNSPGQANYGYTF; cdr3_nt: TGTGCCAGCAGTCCCAACTCGCCGGGACAGGCGAACTATGGCTACACCTTC
j_call: TRBJ1-5; v_call: TRBV6-6; d_call: TRBD1; clone_size: .; cdr3_aa: CASSRTGGRNQPQHF; cdr3_nt: TGTGCCAGCAGCCGAACAGGGGGCCGCAATCAGCCCCAGCATTTT
j_call: TRBJ2-5; v_call: TRBV29-1; d_call: .; clone_size: once; cdr3_aa: CSVAQGRQETQYF; cdr3_nt: TGCAGCGTCGCTCAGGGCCGCCAAGAGACCCAGTACTTC
j_call: TRBJ2-5; v_call: TRBV7-9; d_call: .; clone_size: .; cdr3_aa: CASSPIPETQYF; cdr3_nt: TGTGCCAGCAGCCCTATCCCAGAGACCCAGTACTTC
j_call: TRBJ2-1; v_call: TRBV27; d_call: TRBD2; clone_size: .; cdr3_aa: CASSRFGTSGKDEQFF; cdr3_nt: TGTGCCAGCAGCAGGTTTGGGACTAGCGGGAAGGATGAGCAGTTCTTC
j_call: TRBJ1-1; v_call: TRBV6-5; d_call: TRBD1; clone_size: .; cdr3_aa: CASSPQGQGGTEAFF; cdr3_nt: TGTGCCAGCAGCCCCCAGGGACAGGGGGGGACTGAAGCTTTCTTT
j_call: TRBJ2-4; v_call: TRBV2; d_call: .; clone_size: .; cdr3_aa: CASTTSGSSTHIQYF; cdr3_nt: TGTGCCAGCACAACCAGTGGTAGCAGCACCCACATTCAGTACTTC
j_call: TRBJ1-2; v_call: TRBV6-6; d_call: .; clone_size: .; cdr3_aa: CASSYSVEGYTF; cdr3_nt: TGTGCCAGCAGTTATAGTGTGGAGGGCTACACCTTC
j_call: TRBJ1-1; v_call: TRBV6-5; d_call: TRBD1; clone_size: .; cdr3_aa: CASKTGGFGTEAFF; cdr3_nt: TGTGCCAGCAAAACAGGGGGTTTTGGAACTGAAGCTTTCTTT
j_call: TRBJ2-7; v_call: TRBV7-3; d_call: .; clone_size: .; cdr3_aa: CASSPGTLSYEQYF; cdr3_nt: TGTGCCAGCAGCCCGGGGACACTTTCCTACGAGCAGTACTTC
j_call: TRBJ1-5; v_call: TRBV2; d_call: .; clone_size: few; cdr3_aa: CASIQDRSQPQHF; cdr3_nt: TGTGCCAGCATTCAAGACAGGAGCCAGCCCCAGCATTTT
j_call: TRBJ2-1; v_call: TRBV27; d_call: TRBD1; clone_size: .; cdr3_aa: CASTRGQGASEQFF; cdr3_nt: TGTGCCAGCACTAGGGGACAGGGGGCATCTGAGCAGTTCTTC
j_call: TRBJ1-5; v_call: TRBV19; d_call: .; clone_size: .; cdr3_aa: CASSRLGGNQPQHF; cdr3_nt: TGTGCCAGTAGTAGACTTGGGGGCAACCAGCCCCAGCATTTT
j_call: TRBJ1-4; v_call: TRBV4-2; d_call: .; clone_size: .; cdr3_aa: CASSQDQAGYATNEKLFF; cdr3_nt: TGTGCCAGCAGCCAAGATCAGGCAGGGTACGCAACTAATGAAAAACTGTTTTTT
j_call: TRBJ2-3; v_call: TRBV19; d_call: .; clone_size: .; cdr3_aa: CASTPMDSSTDTQYF; cdr3_nt: TGTGCCAGTACCCCTATGGACAGTTCCACAGATACGCAGTATTTT
j_call: TRBJ2-1; v_call: TRBV29-1; d_call: .; clone_size: once; cdr3_aa: CSVQGEEQFF; cdr3_nt: TGCAGCGTGCAGGGTGAGGAGCAGTTCTTC
j_call: TRBJ2-1; v_call: TRBV19; d_call: TRBD1; clone_size: .; cdr3_aa: CASNGQGRGEQFF; cdr3_nt: TGTGCCAGTAATGGACAGGGACGGGGTGAGCAGTTCTTC
j_call: TRBJ1-6; v_call: TRBV7-2; d_call: .; clone_size: few; cdr3_aa: CASSDGGVGLGSPLHF; cdr3_nt: TGTGCCAGCAGCGACGGGGGGGTCGGGTTAGGTTCACCCCTCCACTTT
j_call: TRBJ2-1; v_call: TRBV4-1; d_call: TRBD2; clone_size: .; cdr3_aa: CASSQEGGRREQWQFF; cdr3_nt: TGCGCCAGCAGCCAAGAGGGGGGGAGGCGGGAGCAATGGCAGTTCTTC
j_call: TRBJ2-7; v_call: TRBV19; d_call: TRBD2; clone_size: .; cdr3_aa: CASTPSGGYEQYF; cdr3_nt: TGTGCCAGTACCCCTAGCGGAGGGTACGAGCAGTACTTC
j_call: TRBJ2-7; v_call: TRBV11-1; d_call: .; clone_size: once; cdr3_aa: CASSLGGGQRKEQYF; cdr3_nt: TGTGCCAGCAGCTTAGGGGGTGGACAGAGGAAAGAGCAGTACTTC
j_call: TRBJ2-3; v_call: TRBV28; d_call: TRBD1; clone_size: .; cdr3_aa: CASSDRADLDTQYF; cdr3_nt: TGTGCCAGCAGTGACAGGGCCGATTTGGATACGCAGTATTTT